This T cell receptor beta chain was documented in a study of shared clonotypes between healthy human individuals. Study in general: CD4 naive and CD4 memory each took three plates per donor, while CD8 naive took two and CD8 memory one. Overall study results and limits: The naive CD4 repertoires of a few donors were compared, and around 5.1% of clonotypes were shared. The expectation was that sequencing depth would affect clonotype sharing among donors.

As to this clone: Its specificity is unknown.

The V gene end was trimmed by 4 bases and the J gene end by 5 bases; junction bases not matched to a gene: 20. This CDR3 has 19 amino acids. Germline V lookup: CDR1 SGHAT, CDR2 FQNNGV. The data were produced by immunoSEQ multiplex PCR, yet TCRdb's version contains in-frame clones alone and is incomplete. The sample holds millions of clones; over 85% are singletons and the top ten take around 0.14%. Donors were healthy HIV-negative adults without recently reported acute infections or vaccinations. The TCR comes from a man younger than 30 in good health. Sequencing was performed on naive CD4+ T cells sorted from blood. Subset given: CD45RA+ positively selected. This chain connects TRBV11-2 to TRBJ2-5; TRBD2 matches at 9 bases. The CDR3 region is CASSSHGFAAGGSGETQYF. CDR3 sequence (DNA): TGTGCCAGCAGCTCCCATGGTTTTGCAGCGGGGGGCTCCGGTGAGACCCAGTACTTC.